Listed below are T cell receptor beta chains from one sample, sequenced in a study of control samples from healthy donors and cancer patients. The table came from immunoSEQ multiplex PCR; TCRdb's copy has only in-frame clones and leaves some out. Among about 70,000 clones listed, more than 80% were seen once. The sample was PBMCs. Every receptor here comes from a woman aged 50 to 60 with lung cancer. Each CDR3 is given with its conserved first and last residue. A D gene is named only where the DNA matches it firmly. Clone size appears in some rows only: once, few, many, or a class for an expanded clone.

>TRBV12-3/TRBV12-4|NA|TRBJ1-1|NA
CASSFGSLGAFF
TGTGCCAGCAGTTTTGGATCCCTCGGAGCTTTCTTT
>TRBV19|NA|TRBJ1-1|NA
CASSISLGGAEAFF
TGTGCCAGTAGTATTTCCCTCGGCGGGGCTGAAGCTTTCTTT
>TRBV6-6|NA|TRBJ2-7|NA
CASSSGGRQYF
TGTGCCAGCAGTTCGGGGGGCCGGCAGTACTTC
>TRBV28|NA|TRBJ1-2|NA
CASSLALYGYTF
TGTGCCAGCAGTCTTGCCCTCTATGGCTACACCTTC
>TRBV11-3|NA|TRBJ2-7|TRBD1
CASSRGRHEQYF
TGTGCCAGCAGCAGGGGGCGTCACGAGCAGTACTTC
>TRBV6-5|NA|TRBJ1-2|TRBD1
CASSQGGTLNYGYTF
TGTGCCAGCAGTCAGGGGGGGACACTTAACTATGGCTACACCTTC
>TRBV2|NA|TRBJ2-1|TRBD1
CASSSDRAIPNEQFF
TGTGCCAGCAGTTCCGACAGGGCTATCCCCAATGAGCAGTTCTTC
>TRBV7-2|NA|TRBJ1-1|NA
CASSPGPNTEAFF
TGTGCCAGCAGCCCGGGACCCAACACTGAAGCTTTCTTT
>TRBV6-6|NA|TRBJ2-7|NA
CASRRGQLSYEQYF
TGTGCCAGCAGACGCGGACAGTTATCCTACGAGCAGTACTTC
>TRBV3-1/TRBV3-2|once|TRBJ2-1|NA
CASSQGVSPSEQFF
TGTGCCAGCAGCCAAGGGGTCAGCCCGTCCGAGCAGTTCTTC
>TRBV2|many|TRBJ2-2|NA
CASNFWGNTGELFF
TGTGCCAGCAATTTTTGGGGGAACACCGGGGAGCTGTTTTTT
>TRBV5-5|NA|TRBJ1-1|NA
CASSWGRTNTEAFF
TGTGCCAGCAGCTGGGGACGGACGAACACTGAAGCTTTCTTT
>TRBV19|NA|TRBJ1-5|NA
CASSILFRGASNQPQHF
TGTGCCAGTAGTATCCTGTTCAGGGGAGCTAGCAATCAGCCCCAGCATTTT
>TRBV7-3|NA|TRBJ1-2|TRBD1
CASGGQGARGYTF
TGTGCCAGCGGGGGACAGGGGGCGCGAGGCTACACCTTC
>TRBV6-5|NA|TRBJ1-6|NA
CASSQIPNSPLHF
TGTGCCAGTAGCCAAATCCCCAATTCACCCCTCCACTTT
>TRBV9|NA|TRBJ2-3|NA
CASSVDSWVASSADTQYF
TGTGCCAGCAGCGTAGACTCATGGGTGGCTAGTAGCGCAGATACGCAGTATTTT
>TRBV20-1|NA|TRBJ2-3|TRBD2
CSASVAGGYTDTQYF
TGCAGTGCTAGTGTGGCGGGGGGGTACACAGATACGCAGTATTTT
>TRBV9|NA|TRBJ2-3|NA
CASSVGADTQYF
TGTGCCAGCAGCGTAGGAGCGGATACGCAGTATTTT
>TRBV24-1|NA|TRBJ1-5|NA
CATSVGGVSQPQHF
TGTGCCACCAGTGTCGGGGGGGTAAGTCAGCCCCAGCATTTT
>TRBV6-5|NA|TRBJ1-3|NA
CASSYDRTYSGNTIYF
TGTGCCAGCAGTTACGACAGGACTTACTCTGGAAACACCATATATTTT
>TRBV2|NA|TRBJ2-3|TRBD1
CASSEKGAEDTQYF
TGTGCCAGCAGTGAGAAGGGGGCGGAAGATACGCAGTATTTT
>TRBV6-1|NA|TRBJ1-1|NA
CASSEVGKFGEAFF
TGTGCCAGCAGTGAAGTGGGGAAGTTCGGTGAAGCTTTCTTT
>TRBV20-1|NA|TRBJ2-4|TRBD1
CSASSGTVGQNIQYF
TGCAGTGCTAGTTCCGGGACAGTGGGCCAAAACATTCAGTACTTC
>TRBV27|NA|TRBJ2-1|NA
CASSPGPGGEQFF
TGTGCCAGCAGTCCAGGACCTGGAGGTGAGCAGTTCTTC
>TRBV5-1|once|TRBJ2-7|TRBD1
CASSVRGTGSYEQYF
TGCGCCAGCAGCGTAAGGGGGACAGGCTCCTACGAGCAGTACTTC
>TRBV15|NA|TRBJ1-1|NA
CATKPRPMNTEAFF
TGTGCCACCAAGCCCAGGCCTATGAACACTGAAGCTTTCTTT
>TRBV5-5|NA|TRBJ2-7|NA
CASSLRDVSYEQYF
TGTGCCAGCAGCTTACGGGACGTCTCCTACGAGCAGTACTTC
>TRBV24-1|NA|TRBJ2-1|NA
CAASGVGSYNEQFF
TGTGCCGCCTCGGGGGTAGGATCCTACAATGAGCAGTTCTTC
>TRBV19|NA|TRBJ2-6|TRBD1
CASSHRGAGARSGANVLTF
TGTGCCAGTAGTCACAGGGGGGCTGGAGCACGCTCTGGGGCCAACGTCCTGACTTTC
>TRBV28|NA|TRBJ1-1|TRBD1
CASVNSRQGSTEAFF
TGTGCCAGCGTAAACTCAAGACAGGGAAGCACTGAAGCTTTCTTT
>TRBV20-1|NA|TRBJ2-7|NA
CSAKGPGEQYF
TGCAGTGCTAAGGGACCGGGTGAGCAGTACTTC
>TRBV7-9|NA|TRBJ1-2|NA
CASSPRQDPNYGYTF
TGTGCCAGCAGCCCGCGACAGGATCCTAACTATGGCTACACCTTC
>TRBV29-1|once|TRBJ1-1|NA
CSAFPGGTEAFF
TGCAGCGCCTTCCCTGGCGGCACTGAAGCTTTCTTT
>TRBV6-5|NA|TRBJ1-2|NA
CASSQLGGEGGYTF
TGTGCCAGCAGCCAATTGGGAGGGGAGGGCGGCTACACCTTC
>TRBV19|NA|TRBJ1-2|NA
CASGRGVPNYGYTF
TGTGCCAGTGGCCGGGGGGTTCCGAACTATGGCTACACCTTC
>TRBV29-1|NA|TRBJ1-1|NA
CSVVGDTTEAFF
TGCAGCGTCGTAGGGGATACCACTGAAGCTTTCTTT
>TRBV18|NA|TRBJ2-5|NA
CASSPMGETQYF
TGTGCCAGCTCACCAATGGGAGAGACCCAGTACTTC
>TRBV5-8|NA|TRBJ1-2|NA
CASSLRRGGYGYTF
TGTGCCAGCAGCCTGCGCAGGGGCGGCTATGGCTACACCTTC
>TRBV27|NA|TRBJ1-5|TRBD1
CASRTGGQRQPQHF
TGTGCCAGCAGGACAGGGGGCCAGAGGCAGCCCCAGCATTTT
>TRBV2|NA|TRBJ1-2|NA
CASQGADGYTF
TGTGCCAGCCAGGGAGCGGACGGCTACACCTTC
>TRBV7-3|NA|TRBJ2-7|TRBD1
CASSLGTGSGEQYF
TGTGCCAGCAGCTTGGGGACAGGGTCCGGCGAGCAGTACTTC
>TRBV30|NA|TRBJ2-7|NA
CAWSVPDPYEQYF
TGTGCCTGGAGTGTACCGGATCCCTACGAGCAGTACTTC
>TRBV24-1|NA|TRBJ2-3|TRBD1
CATSDFGTGTDTQYF
TGTGCCACCAGTGATTTCGGGACAGGTACCGATACGCAGTATTTT
>TRBV6-4|NA|TRBJ2-2|NA
CASSALGGANTGELFF
TGTGCCAGCAGTGCCCTGGGTGGGGCGAACACCGGGGAGCTGTTTTTT
>TRBV2|NA|TRBJ1-2|NA
CASSVSGGFYTF
TGTGCCAGCAGTGTTTCGGGAGGGTTCTACACCTTC
>TRBV27|NA|TRBJ2-7|NA
CASSLAWDFSYEQYF
TGTGCCAGCAGTTTAGCCTGGGACTTTTCCTACGAGCAGTACTTC
>TRBV7-9|NA|TRBJ1-1|TRBD1
CASSRWRGAGGLVNTEAFF
TGTGCCAGCAGCCGGTGGCGGGGTGCAGGGGGCCTGGTGAACACTGAAGCTTTCTTT
>TRBV2|NA|TRBJ1-6|TRBD1
CASSRDSLYSPLHF
TGTGCCAGCAGCCGGGACAGCCTTTATTCACCCCTCCACTTT